These 18 T cell receptor beta chains were sequenced from one sample in a study of cytomegalovirus exposure and HLA in healthy donors (dated by TCRdb to 2016 to 2017). Library generation was performed with the immunoSEQ multiplex PCR assay. For the multiplex PCR, a mixture combining 60 forward primers for TCR Vbeta segments and 13 reverse primers for TCR Jbeta segments was used. TCRdb's version of the immuneACCESS table is confined to in-frame rearrangements and falls short of the full clone set. An unresolved V gene accounts for under half of the shortfall where checked; the remainder is of unknown origin. The sample has about 55,000 clones on record, about three quarters of them singletons. Around 2.5% of the sample comes from the top ten. Material for sequencing was PBMCs. These receptors all come from a female donor in good health and CMV-seronegative.

In this sample, this clone turned up a few times. The V and J genes are TRBV5-8 and TRBJ1-2, with unresolved D. Germline V gives CDR1 SGHTS, CDR2 YDEGEE. The CDR3 is made up of 13 amino acids. Trimming stripped 1 base from V and 6 bases from J, with 10 bases between. CDR3 coding DNA: TGTGCCAGCAGCTTGCCGGGGTCTCATGGCTACACCTTC. The encoded protein is CASSLPGSHGYTF.

The sample holds one count of this clone. V usage is TRBV23-1 and J usage is TRBJ2-3; a weak D match, TRBD1 (6 bases). TRBV23-1 is labeled an ORF, and its function is uncertain. V was clipped by 6 bases and J by 0 bases, with 10 bases between them. The CDR3 loop spans 14 amino acids. The CDR3 region has the DNA TGCGCCAGCAGACTCGACAGGAGCACAGATACGCAGTATTTT. Translating it yields CASRLDRSTDTQYF.

This chain connects TRBV11-2 to TRBJ2-1; 7 positions match TRBD2. V lost 0 bases, J lost 9 bases, and 8 bases stayed unmatched. This CDR3 spans 15 amino acids. Germline assignment: CDR1 SGHAT and CDR2 FQNNGV. The CDR3 DNA reads as TGTGCCAGCAGCTTAGACCCGGGAGGCGTGGGTGAGCAGTTCTTC. Protein product: CASSLDPGGVGEQFF.

The V gene is TRBV28, the J gene TRBJ2-4; TRBD1 matches 10 bases. J was trimmed by 4 bases and V by 7 bases; bases with no gene match: 7. Germline V gene sequence: CDR1 MDHEN, CDR2 SYDVKM. The CDR3 is 15 residues long. Written as DNA, the CDR3 is TGTGCCAGCACCGATCGACAGGGGGCGAAAAACATTCAGTACTTC. Its protein is CASTDRQGAKNIQYF.

This chain uses TRBV18 with TRBJ2-7; D possibly corresponds to TRBD1 (7 bases). This CDR3 contains 16 residues. Germline CDR1 KGHSH, CDR2 LQKENI. The V end lost 3 bases, the J end lost 2 bases, and 17 bases lay between the germline ends. CDR3 loop: CASSPQSGGLAYEQYF. The CDR3 bases are TGTGCCAGCTCACCTCAATCAGGGGGGTTGGCCTACGAGCAGTACTTC.

In its sample, this clone was seen a few times. The J gene is TRBJ2-3, the V gene TRBV28; 8 bases map to TRBD2. V was clipped by 10 bases and J by 3 bases; unmatched bases: 12. The CDR3 extends over 15 amino acids. Per the germline V gene, CDR1 is MDHEN and CDR2 is SYDVKM. The CDR3 protein is CATTRLALATDTQYF. CDR3 nucleotide sequence: TGTGCCACAACCAGACTAGCGCTAGCGACAGATACGCAGTATTTT.

This sequence joins TRBV7-9 and TRBJ2-7; D call uncertain. Between the trimmed V and J ends, which lost 2 bases and 5 bases, there was a span of 7 bases. This CDR3 has 12 residues. In germline, CDR1 is SEHNR, CDR2 FQNEAQ (reference sequence). As DNA, the CDR3 is TGTGCCAGCAGCTTACTAGAACACGAGCAGTACTTC. Its translation: CASSLLEHEQYF.

The chain is built from TRBV7-6 and TRBJ2-5, with TRBD2 matching over 7 bases. After removal of 4 bases from V and 2 bases from J, the junction contained 7 bases not matched to a gene. This CDR3 is built from 15 residues. Looked up from germline, CDR1 is SGHVS and CDR2 is FNYEAQ. Written as DNA, the CDR3 is TGTGCCAGCAGCTCTTGGGGGGGGGAACAAGAGACCCAGTACTTC. Its protein is CASSSWGGEQETQYF. The whole variable domain, remainder taken from reference TRBV7-6 and TRBJ2-5, is GAGVSQSPRYKVTKRGQDVALRCDPISGHVSLYWYRQALGQGPEFLTYFNYEAQQDKSGLPNDRFSAERPEGSISTLTIQRTEQRDSAMYRCASSSWGGEQETQYFGPGTRLLVL.

The chain employs TRBV29-1 and TRBJ2-7; 10 nucleotides match TRBD2. V shed 6 bases and J 7 bases; nucleotides not matched to a gene: 12. Germline values: CDR1 SQVTM, CDR2 ANQGSEA. The CDR3 runs to 14 residues. The CDR3 DNA sequence: TGCAGCGTGAAAGGTCTAGCGGGAGCGGAGGAGCAGTACTTC. Translated: CSVKGLAGAEEQYF.

V is TRBV7-2 and J is TRBJ2-7; tentatively, D is TRBD2 (6 bases). The V end lost 3 bases, the J end lost 2 bases, and 14 bases lay between the germline ends. Germline CDR1 reads SGHTA; CDR2 reads FQGNSA. The CDR3 has 15 residues. The CDR3 bases are TGTGCCAGCAGCTTTGACACTGGGACTCCCTACGAGCAGTACTTC. Its protein product is CASSFDTGTPYEQYF.

The V call is TRBV5-6, the J call TRBJ2-1; 12 positions agree with TRBD2. The CDR3 extends over 16 amino acids. The ends lost 4 bases at V and 6 bases at J; junction bases unmatched: 8. Germline V CDR1 and CDR2: SGHDT, YYEEEE. The CDR3: CASSVAGTSGFNEQFF. DNA for the CDR3: TGTGCCAGCAGCGTAGCCGGGACTAGCGGGTTCAATGAGCAGTTCTTC.

This chain connects TRBV6-5 to TRBJ2-3; the D is unclear. The CDR3 sequence is 14 residues long. Germline loops: CDR1 MNHEY, CDR2 SVGAGI. Trimming left V 0 bases short and J 6 bases short, with 10 bases between. CDR3 protein: CASSYSGPLDTQYF. The DNA for the CDR3 is TGTGCCAGCAGTTACTCGGGCCCCCTGGATACGCAGTATTTT.

This rearrangement joins TRBV15 to TRBJ1-5, with a weak D call TRBD1 (6 bases). The CDR3 spans 17 residues. Per the germline V gene, CDR1 is LNHNV and CDR2 is YYDKDF (reference sequence). Trimming took off 1 base at V and 1 base at J, with 14 bases between the two ends. This CDR3 reads CATSRVSGDLSNQPQHF. Written as DNA, the CDR3 is TGTGCCACCAGCAGAGTCTCAGGGGATCTAAGCAATCAGCCCCAGCATTTT.

V is TRBV4-2 and J is TRBJ2-1, with TRBD2 as a possible D gene (6 bases). The CDR3 is made up of 16 amino acids. The germline V gene has CDR1 LGHNA and CDR2 YNFKEQ. V gave up 5 bases and J gave up 10 bases, with 24 bases separating them. The CDR3: CASSDGGTWSAGEQFF. Written as DNA, the CDR3 is TGTGCCAGCAGCGATGGCGGGACCTGGTCTGCGGGCGAGCAGTTCTTC.

In nucleotides, the CDR3 is TGTGCCAGCAGGTTTGCAGGGGCTCCCACCGGGGAGCTGTTTTTT. The encoded protein is CASRFAGAPTGELFF. The chain uses TRBV5-8 and TRBJ2-2; a weak D match, TRBD1 (6 bases). The length of the CDR3 is 15 residues. Germline V CDR1 and CDR2: SGHTS, YDEGEE. V shed 5 bases and J shed 4 bases, with 15 bases lying between them.

This clone was found once. The chain has TRBV5-4 and TRBJ2-7; no clear D. CDR3 length: 13 amino acids. Germline CDR1 SGHNT, CDR2 YYREEE (reference sequence). V lost 4 bases and J lost 3, with 11 bases in between. This CDR3 is CASSLDTGYEQYF. CDR3 DNA sequence: TGTGCCAGCAGCCTTGACACTGGCTACGAGCAGTACTTC.

This chain links TRBV27 with TRBJ1-2; possibly TRBD1 for D (5 bases). In germline, CDR1 is MNHEY, CDR2 SMNVEV (reference sequence). This CDR3 contains 17 residues. V lost 3 bases, J lost 4 bases, and 21 bases lay in between. The CDR3 here is CASSFASPGLGGYGYTF. The CDR3 nucleotides are TGTGCCAGCAGTTTTGCTTCACCGGGACTGGGAGGCTATGGCTACACCTTC.

This clone has just one count. The V and J genes are TRBV28 and TRBJ1-2; D unresolved. The V and J ends lost 5 bases and 4 bases respectively, with 14 bases between them. This CDR3 spans 14 amino acids. The germline V gene has CDR1 MDHEN and CDR2 SYDVKM. The DNA of the CDR3 is TGTGCCAGCAGTCCTGGACGCGGGATCTATGGCTACACCTTC. Protein sequence: CASSPGRGIYGYTF.